These 18 T cell receptor beta chains originate from one sample sequenced in a study of post-analysis software for immune sequencing data. Whole-study results and caveats: Five or six TRBV segments appeared more often in patients than in controls, and TRBV5-6, TRBV5-1 and TRBV20-1 were among these.

For these receptors, no antigen is known. Unique molecular identifiers were present in the TCR beta cDNA libraries. MiXCR, applied by TCRdb to the PCR reads, yields one record per CDR3 protein. Of about 200,000 distinct CDR3 sequences listed, over 25% were seen once; the top ten hold 3% to 3.5%. Material: blood. These receptors were obtained from a girl younger than 18 with multiple sclerosis.

This clonotype was seen repeatedly, ten times or more. This sequence joins TRBV2 and TRBJ2-5; perhaps TRBD2 as D (6 bases). V lost 6 bases to trimming and J lost 1 base, with 9 bases between them. The CDR3 has 13 residues. The germline gives CDR1 SNHLY, CDR2 FYNNEI. CDR3 sequence: CASRRDSQETQYF. In DNA, the CDR3 is TGTGCCAGCAGACGGGACTCCCAAGAGACCCAGTACTTC.

This clonotype was recorded at least ten times. The chain employs TRBV20-1 and TRBJ2-3; possibly TRBD2 for D (5 bases). Between the trimmed V and J ends, which lost 6 bases and 2 bases, there was a span of 15 bases. The CDR3 extends over 14 amino acids. CDR1 is DFQATT and CDR2 is SNEGSKA in the germline V gene (reference sequence). The CDR3 loop reads CSARTGLNTDTQYF. The DNA for the CDR3 is TGCAGTGCAAGGACCGGACTTAACACAGATACGCAGTATTTT.

A single count supports this clonotype. The chain is built from TRBV6-5 and TRBJ2-1; 10 positions agree with TRBD2. Looked up from germline, CDR1 is MNHEY and CDR2 is SVGAGI. The CDR3 has 16 amino acids. With 6 bases clipped from V and 7 bases from J, the junction kept 12 bases outside the gene matches. The CDR3 bases are TGTGCCAGCAGCCCACGACCCGGGACTAGCGTTAATGAGCAGTTCTTC. It encodes CASSPRPGTSVNEQFF.

In this sample, this clonotype turned up many times. The chain uses TRBV24-1 and TRBJ2-3; 10 nucleotides line up with TRBD2. The germline gives CDR1 KGHDR, CDR2 SFDVKD. Unmatched junction bases numbered 5, after V lost 7 bases and J lost 5 bases. The CDR3 covers 14 residues. CDR3 sequence (DNA): TGTGCCACCAGGGCCAGCGGGGGGGGAGATACGCAGTATTTT. This translates into CATRASGGGDTQYF.

The chain employs TRBV20-1 and TRBJ2-5, with D possibly TRBD2 on 6 matching bases. CDR3 length equals 14 residues. V was pared by 8 bases and J by 2 bases, with 18 bases between. CDR1 DFQATT and CDR2 SNEGSKA come from the germline V gene (reference sequence). This CDR3 is CSSRRGLPQETQYF. The CDR3 region has the DNA TGCAGTTCCCGTCGCGGACTACCGCAAGAGACCCAGTACTTC.

The sample holds many counts of this clonotype. The rearrangement joins TRBV29-1 to TRBJ2-7; 10 nucleotides agree with TRBD2. The germline gives CDR1 SQVTM, CDR2 ANQGSEA. The CDR3 totals 14 residues. Trimming removed 1 base from V and 2 bases from J; junction bases left unmatched: 2. The DNA of the CDR3 is TGCAGCGTTGAAGGCCTAGCGGGAGCCTACGAGCAGTACTTC. It specifies CSVEGLAGAYEQYF.

V and J are TRBV6-1 and TRBJ2-3, with TRBD2 matching 14 bases. Germline V gives CDR1 MNHNS, CDR2 SASEGT. CDR3 length equals 16 residues. After removal of 5 bases from V and 0 bases from J, the junction contained 1 base not matched to a gene. CDR3 in amino acids: CASSRLAGGSTDTQYF. The DNA of the CDR3 is TGTGCCAGCAGTCGACTAGCGGGAGGGAGCACAGATACGCAGTATTTT.

The chain has TRBV6-2 or TRBV6-3 and TRBJ2-4, with unresolved D. The assigned J gene may be wrong: the sequence end matches TRBJ2-5 better. This CDR3 contains 11 residues. The germline V gene encodes CDR1 MNHEY and CDR2 SVGEGT. CDR3 sequence: CASSHSETQYF. The CDR3 DNA is TGTGCCAGCAGTCACAGCGAGACCCAGTACTTC.

Worth noting for this clonotype: A much more abundant neighbour one base away suggests this may be a read error. This rearrangement joins TRBV7-9 to TRBJ2-5; D unresolved. The germline gives CDR1 SEHNR, CDR2 FQNEAQ (reference sequence). The CDR3 sequence is 15 residues long. The V end was cut by 8 bases, the J end by 2 bases, with 18 bases between. Written as DNA, the CDR3 is TGTGCCAGCGGCACCCGACCCACTATACAAGAGACCCAGTACTTC. Encoded protein: CASGTRPTIQETQYF.

A word on this clonotype: Possible read error: a much larger clone is one base away. The gene calls are TRBV4-1 and TRBJ1-1; 7 bases agree with TRBD1. The V gene end was trimmed by 5 bases and the J gene end by 7 bases; junction bases not matched to a gene: 4. Germline CDR1 is MGHRA and CDR2 is YSYEKL. There are 12 residues in the CDR3. CDR3 protein: CASSRGQDEAFF. CDR3 nucleotides: TGCGCCAGCAGCAGGGGGCAAGATGAAGCTTTCTTT.

This clonotype has ten or more counts. This chain uses TRBV4-1 with TRBJ1-4; 10 bases fit TRBD1. CDR1 and CDR2 (germline): MGHRA, YSYEKL. J gave up 4 bases and V 0 bases, and 8 bases lay outside the gene matches. The CDR3 is 18 amino acids. The chain's CDR3 is CASSQEGDRGLVNEKLFF. The CDR3 bases are TGCGCCAGCAGCCAAGAGGGAGACAGGGGGCTAGTTAATGAAAAACTGTTTTTT.

The genes are TRBV12-3 or TRBV12-4 and TRBJ1-2; a possible D gene is TRBD1 (5 bases). The CDR3 has 17 amino acids. V was cut by 3 bases and J by 5 bases, with 22 bases left in between. This CDR3 is CASSLCPARDPGYGYTF. As DNA, the CDR3 is TGTGCCAGCAGTTTGTGTCCAGCCAGGGACCCGGGGTATGGCTACACCTTC.

This clonotype appeared many times. The CDR3 DNA reads TGTGCCAGCAGCTTAAGGCTTAGCGGGGTAGAGCAGTTCTTC. Its protein is CASSLRLSGVEQFF. This rearrangement joins TRBV7-2 to TRBJ2-1; 8 positions match TRBD2. V gave up 2 bases and J gave up 10 bases; unmatched junction bases: 7. Germline-derived CDR1 and CDR2 are SGHTA and FQGNSA. The CDR3 runs to 14 residues.

Concerning this clonotype: This could be a read error, since a much larger clone is one nucleotide away. The gene calls are TRBV6-5 and TRBJ2-1, with D perhaps matching TRBD1 (6 bases). Germline V gives CDR1 MNHEY, CDR2 SVGAGI. The CDR3 runs 13 residues. The CDR3 here is CASSDRQADEQCF. CDR3 DNA sequence: TGTGCCAGCAGCGATCGACAGGCCGATGAGCAGTGCTTC.

This clonotype occurred a few times. The V gene is TRBV5-5, the J gene TRBJ2-7, with D maybe TRBD2 (6 bases). Looked up from germline, CDR1 is SGHKS and CDR2 is YYEKEE (reference sequence). With 4 bases removed from V and 5 bases from J, the gap between germline ends came to 19 bases. The CDR3 loop spans 15 amino acids. Written as DNA, the CDR3 is TGTGCCAGCAGCAATCTCCCGGCGGGGAGGAACGAGCAGTACTTC. This sequence encodes CASSNLPAGRNEQYF.

This chain joins TRBV7-2 and TRBJ2-5, with 15 bases fitting TRBD2. Germline V gives CDR1 SGHTA, CDR2 FQGNSA. The CDR3 is 16 residues long. V trimming: 4 bases; J trimming: 4 bases; junction bases outside the gene matches: 4. CDR3 nucleotide sequence: TGTGCCAGCAGCTCCTGGACTAGCGGGAGGGGAGAGACCCAGTACTTC. Encoded protein: CASSSWTSGRGETQYF. Drawing the rest from reference TRBV7-2 and TRBJ2-5, the complete variable domain is GAGVSQSPSNKVTEKGKDVELRCDPISGHTALYWYRQSLGQGLEFLIYFQGNSAPDKSGLPSDRFSAERTGGSVSTLTIQRTQQEDSAVYLCASSSWTSGRGETQYFGPGTRLLVL.

This chain uses TRBV5-1 with TRBJ2-1; no firm D call. The CDR3 covers 13 residues. Germline-derived CDR1 and CDR2 are SGHRS and YFSETQ. The germline V and J ends were trimmed by 1 base and 7 bases, with 9 bases remaining between them. This chain's CDR3 is CASSLPPGNEQFF. CDR3 coding DNA: TGCGCCAGCAGCTTGCCTCCTGGAAATGAGCAGTTCTTC.

This clonotype was seen a handful of times. V usage is TRBV5-1 and J usage is TRBJ1-2; no clear D. Germline CDR1 reads SGHRS; CDR2 reads YFSETQ. V lost 2 bases and J 4 bases, leaving 12 bases between the germline ends. This CDR3 is 14 amino acids long. CDR3 residues: CASSLSTSLYGYTF. The CDR3 DNA reads TGCGCCAGCAGCTTAAGTACTTCGCTCTATGGCTACACCTTC.